This T cell receptor (beta chain) was sequenced for a study of identical twins. cDNA carried unique molecular identifiers, and a universal primer site was added by template switching. TCRdb passed the 5' RACE reads through MiXCR, listing each CDR3 protein once. The sample has about 240,000 distinct CDR3 sequences, 8% to 11% seen once. In its sample, this clonotype was seen many times. The antigen is unknown. CDR3 length: 15 residues. Trimming at V came to 5 bases and at J to 7 bases, leaving 6 bases not matched to a gene. Germline V lookup: CDR1 SGHTA, CDR2 FQGNSA. General observations from the study: Where beta out-of-frame sequences were concerned, excess twin sharing was weaker.

Sequencing was done on a sample of memory T cells sorted from blood. This clonotype was sampled from a man in his fifties in good health. This chain joins TRBV7-2 and TRBJ1-6; 9 bases align to TRBD1. The CDR3: CASSLYRGQNSPLHF. In nucleotides, the CDR3 is TGTGCCAGCAGCCTCTACAGGGGGCAGAATTCACCCCTCCACTTT.